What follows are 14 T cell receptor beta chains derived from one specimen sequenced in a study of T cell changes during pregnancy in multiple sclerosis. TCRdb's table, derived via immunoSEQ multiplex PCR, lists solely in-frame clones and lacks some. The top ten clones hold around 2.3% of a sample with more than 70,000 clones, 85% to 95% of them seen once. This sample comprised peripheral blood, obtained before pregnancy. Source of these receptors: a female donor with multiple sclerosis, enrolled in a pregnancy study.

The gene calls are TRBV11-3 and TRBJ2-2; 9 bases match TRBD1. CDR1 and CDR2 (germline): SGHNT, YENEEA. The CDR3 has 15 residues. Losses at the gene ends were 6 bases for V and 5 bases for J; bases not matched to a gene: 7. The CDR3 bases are TGTGCCAGCAGTCCGGGACAGGGCCATACCGGGGAGCTGTTTTTT. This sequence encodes CASSPGQGHTGELFF.

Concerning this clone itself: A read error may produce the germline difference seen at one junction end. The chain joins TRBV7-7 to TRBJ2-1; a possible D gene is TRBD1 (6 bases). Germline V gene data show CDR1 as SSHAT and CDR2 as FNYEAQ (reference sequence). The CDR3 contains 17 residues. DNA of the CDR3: TGTGCTAGCAGCTTAAATTTTGACAGGACCGAGGGGAATGAGCAGTTCTTC. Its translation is CASSLNFDRTEGNEQFF.

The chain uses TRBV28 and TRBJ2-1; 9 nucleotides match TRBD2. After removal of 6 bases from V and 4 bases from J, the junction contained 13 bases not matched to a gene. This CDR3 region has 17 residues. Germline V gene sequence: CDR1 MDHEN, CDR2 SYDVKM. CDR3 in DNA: TGTGCCAGCAGCCCAGGACTAGCGAGACCGAGTTACAATGAGCAGTTCTTC. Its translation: CASSPGLARPSYNEQFF.

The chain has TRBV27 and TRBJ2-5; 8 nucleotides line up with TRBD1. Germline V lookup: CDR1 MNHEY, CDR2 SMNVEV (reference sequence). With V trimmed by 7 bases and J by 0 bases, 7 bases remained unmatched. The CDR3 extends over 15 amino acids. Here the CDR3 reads CASKQDRDHQETQYF. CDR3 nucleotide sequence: TGTGCCAGCAAACAGGACAGGGACCACCAAGAGACCCAGTACTTC.

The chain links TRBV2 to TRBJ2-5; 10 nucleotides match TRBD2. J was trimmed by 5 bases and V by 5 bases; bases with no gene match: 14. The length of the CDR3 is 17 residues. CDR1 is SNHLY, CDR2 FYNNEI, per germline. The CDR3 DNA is TGTGCCAGCAGTTTAACCGGGACTAGCGTGGGACAGGAGACCCAGTACTTC. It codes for CASSLTGTSVGQETQYF.

The CDR3 loop reads CASSIAGTRTYNEQFF. CDR3 sequence (DNA): TGTGCCAGTAGTATAGCTGGGACTAGGACCTACAATGAGCAGTTCTTC. The chain has TRBV19 and TRBJ2-1; 8 bases match TRBD2. Trimming removed 1 base from V and 2 bases from J; junction bases left unmatched: 4. Germline CDR1 reads LNHDA; CDR2 reads SQIVND (reference sequence). The CDR3 is 16 residues long.

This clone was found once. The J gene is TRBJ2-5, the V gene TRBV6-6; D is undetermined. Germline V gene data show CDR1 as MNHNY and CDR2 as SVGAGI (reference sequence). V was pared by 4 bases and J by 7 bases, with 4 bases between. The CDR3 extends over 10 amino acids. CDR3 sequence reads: CASSSWTQYF. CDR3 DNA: TGTGCCAGCAGTTCTTGGACCCAGTACTTC.

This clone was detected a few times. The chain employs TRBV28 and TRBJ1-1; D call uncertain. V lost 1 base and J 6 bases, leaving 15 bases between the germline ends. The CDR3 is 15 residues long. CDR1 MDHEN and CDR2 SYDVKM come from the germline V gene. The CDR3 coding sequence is TGTGCCAGCAGTTTATATTTTCGAGGGATTCCTGAAGCTTTCTTT. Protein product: CASSLYFRGIPEAFF.

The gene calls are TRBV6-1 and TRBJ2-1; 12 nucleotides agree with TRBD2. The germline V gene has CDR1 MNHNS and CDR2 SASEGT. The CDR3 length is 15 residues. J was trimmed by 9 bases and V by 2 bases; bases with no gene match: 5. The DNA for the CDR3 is TGTGCCAGCAGTGAACAACGACTAGCGGGAGCTGAGCAGTTCTTC. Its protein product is CASSEQRLAGAEQFF.

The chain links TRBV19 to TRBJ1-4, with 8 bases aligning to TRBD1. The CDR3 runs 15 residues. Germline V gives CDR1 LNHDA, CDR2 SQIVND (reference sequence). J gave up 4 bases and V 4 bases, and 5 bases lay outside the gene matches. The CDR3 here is CASSRGQVYNEKLFF. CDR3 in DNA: TGTGCCAGTAGTAGGGGACAGGTCTATAATGAAAAACTGTTTTTT.

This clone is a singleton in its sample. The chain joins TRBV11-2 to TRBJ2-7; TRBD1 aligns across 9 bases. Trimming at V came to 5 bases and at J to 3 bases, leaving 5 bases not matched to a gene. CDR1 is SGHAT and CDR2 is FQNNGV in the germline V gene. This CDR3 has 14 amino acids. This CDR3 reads CASSPGQGYYEQYF. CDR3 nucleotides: TGTGCCAGCAGCCCCGGACAGGGGTACTACGAGCAGTACTTC.

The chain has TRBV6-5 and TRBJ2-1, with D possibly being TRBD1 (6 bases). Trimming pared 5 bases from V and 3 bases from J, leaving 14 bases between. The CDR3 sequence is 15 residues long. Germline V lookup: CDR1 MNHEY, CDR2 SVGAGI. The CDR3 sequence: CASSPRGQIYNEQFF. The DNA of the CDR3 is TGTGCCAGCAGTCCCCGGGGACAAATCTACAATGAGCAGTTCTTC.

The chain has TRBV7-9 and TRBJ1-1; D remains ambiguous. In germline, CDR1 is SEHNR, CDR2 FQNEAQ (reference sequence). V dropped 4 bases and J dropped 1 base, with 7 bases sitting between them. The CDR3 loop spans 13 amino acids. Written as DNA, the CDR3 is TGTGCCAGCAGCTCAGGCACGAACACTGAAGCTTTCTTT. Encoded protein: CASSSGTNTEAFF.

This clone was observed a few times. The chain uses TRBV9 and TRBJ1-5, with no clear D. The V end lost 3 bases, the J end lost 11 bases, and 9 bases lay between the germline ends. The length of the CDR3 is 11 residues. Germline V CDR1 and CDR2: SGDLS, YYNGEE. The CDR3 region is CASSARRTQHF. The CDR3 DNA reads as TGTGCCAGCAGCGCGCGCAGGACCCAGCATTTT.